This TCR beta chain stems from a study of blood T cell repertoires in COVID-19. Overall study: Sample material is recorded as cDNA or gDNA derived from T cells, B-cell-depleted T cells, or PBMCs.

The authors' processing: Using reference gene primer amplification, nucleated cell counts were estimated. Data came from immunoSEQ multiplex PCR; TCRdb stores just in-frame clones and leaves some out. For V, J and clone size, that table is used; D and trimming come from the DNA. This sample yields fewer than 200,000 clones, of which 90% are seen a single time; approximately 0.56% belongs to the top ten. The source of this sequence is a man aged 45 to 65 with acute or convalescent COVID-19. The sample comprised peripheral blood.

DNA for the CDR3: TGTGCCAGCAGTCCCTCCGGGGGCGGGGGGGCCTTAGAGACCCAGTACTTC. The encoded protein is CASSPSGGGGALETQYF. The chain joins TRBV27 to TRBJ2-5; 9 bases match TRBD2. There are 17 residues in the CDR3. Looked up from germline, CDR1 is MNHEY and CDR2 is SMNVEV (reference sequence). V lost 5 bases to trimming and J lost 4 bases; unmatched junction nucleotides: 14.